The TCR beta chain described here comes from a study of regulatory T cells in long-lasting Graves disease (dated by TCRdb to the early 2020s). A note on the overall study: Newly diagnosed Graves' disease patients had taken antithyroid drugs for less than 3 months. Peripheral blood TCR sequencing and RNA sequencing compared persistent Graves' disease patients with newly diagnosed Graves' disease patients. The study was registered as a clinical trial and conducted in China. A total of roughly 35 samples underwent TCR sequencing: roughly 13 from persistent and roughly 20 from newly diagnosed Graves' disease patients. Results and caveats for the whole study, not just this receptor: Peripheral blood alone was examined, since thyroid tissue, which constituted the primary lesion, could not be accessed. Sequencing and analysis were limited to the TCR beta chain. Preferential use of TRBV28, TRBJ1-2 and TRBJ2-5 was observed in persistent disease, whereas TRBV20-1 and TRBJ2-1 were favored in newly diagnosed disease. Compared with newly diagnosed patients, patients with persistent Graves' disease had lower TCR Shannon entropy and fewer highly expanded clones, which suggests clonal expansion. The small sample size was acknowledged by the authors as a limitation that may reduce accuracy. A larger number of public clonotypes was shared among persistent patients (more than 2,500) than among newly diagnosed patients (approximately 930).

This clonotype has at least ten counts. Its antigen is not yet known. There are no base qualities to consult, and no much larger clone falls within one base. Library preparation used multiplex PCR. Reads for this sample came from an Illumina HiSeq 4000. CDR3 regions were amplified by Arm-PCR with iRepertoire HTBI primers to construct TCR beta libraries. PCR products were gel purified before sequencing. The paper's data handling went like this. Across samples, about 63 TRBV and roughly 15 TRBJ segments were identified and used for gene usage analysis of CDR3 amino acid clonotypes. Filtered high-quality paired reads were merged into contigs using COPE and FqMerger. BLAST was used to align contigs to IMGT TRBV, TRBD and TRBJ reference genes, and CDR3 was defined according to IMGT. Highly expanded clones were defined as clonotypes with a frequency above 0.1%. Shannon entropy served as the measure of repertoire diversity, while the Gini coefficient captured V-J evenness. Clonotypes shared by more than one individual were considered public. The public sequencing data were trimmed at Q25 with fastp and processed into clonotypes with MiXCR by TCRdb, which kept only in-frame beta chains. Merged by CDR3 protein, the rows form single entries marked with the most common genes and DNA. The V and J calls reflect TCRdb's pipeline rather than the authors' work. The sample data list some 350,000 distinct CDR3 sequences, and roughly 17% of these were observed just once. The ten largest clones add up to over 20% of the sample.

The germline V gene (reference sequence) supplies CDR1 SGHKS and CDR2 YYEKEE. Measured from the cysteine to the phenylalanine, the CDR3 is 14 residues long. The retained sequence is limited to the CDR3, 42 bases, with the frame set at the first base. V sheds 3 bases and J sheds 4 bases, leaving 13 bases between their ends. This sample's time point label indicates: newly diagnosed GD, antithyroid drugs for less than 3 months. For both TCR sequencing and RNA sequencing, RNA was extracted from PBMCs using TRIzol. Graves' disease was diagnosed according to American Thyroid Association guidelines. The patients came from an endocrinology department in Xi'an, China. From each patient, around 9.3 milliliters of peripheral blood was collected into an EDTA anticoagulant tube. Ficoll Paque Plus density gradient separation was used to isolate PBMCs, and no additional T cell sorting was done. RNA quality was checked with an Agilent 2100 Bioanalyzer and agarose gel, and concentration with a NanoDrop 2000.

These records were also assigned to another study, of T cells in Graves' hyperthyroidism and ophthalmopathy. Reported in the second study: Stable Graves' hyperthyroidism was defined as no progression to ophthalmopathy during 18 months of follow-up. Hyperthyroidism patients were aged 18 to 65 years and newly diagnosed, with disease duration of less than 2 months. The study excluded patients with uncontrolled infections, other autoimmune diseases, pregnancy or lactation. Diagnoses were established on the basis of clinical symptoms, serum thyroxine and TRAb, thyroid ultrasound, and orbital computed tomography. For the first round of RT-PCR on the TCR CDR3, the HTBI primer set was used together with the Qiagen OneStep RT-PCR kit. Most expanded thyroid clonotypes (frequency above 0.001) were also detected in blood, suggesting blood repertoires may reflect thyroid immune responses. Ophthalmopathy was separated from stable hyperthyroidism by a 13 V-J signature model, with 85% to 90% sensitivity and about 84% specificity obtained in cross-validation and 80%/75% obtained in testing. In validation, the model predicted progression to ophthalmopathy with just under 71% sensitivity and 72% to 75% specificity, a median of 6.5 months before onset. To identify TCR V-J signatures that set the groups apart, the researchers used a discovery cohort of more than 95 patients, made up of 43 with Graves' ophthalmopathy and about 59 with stable Graves' hyperthyroidism. An independent validation cohort of 18 to 20 hyperthyroidism patients and 15 or so patients who later progressed to ophthalmopathy tested prospective prediction of ophthalmopathy. The roughly 91 discovery patients were randomly split 7:3 into training and test sets. The study also compared thyroid tissue and blood T-cell repertoires from more than five Graves' hyperthyroidism patients. After sampling, hyperthyroidism patients received methimazole starting at 30 mg daily, and ophthalmopathy patients received high-dose intravenous methylprednisolone. Libraries were constructed in a second round of multiplex PCR, after which size selection and purification were performed. Sequencing of the libraries was done on an Illumina HiSeq2000 using paired-end 100 bp reads. Raw data were processed with SOAPnuke, discarding reads with adapters, uncalled bases, mean Phred below 15, or no exact constant-primer or identifier match. High-quality paired reads were merged using COPE v1.2.5, and each unique nucleotide sequence was defined as a clonotype. MiTCR v1.1 was used to align clonotypes to the IMGT TRBV, TRBD and TRBJ reference segments. Analysis was restricted to V-J combinations with a frequency above 0.0001, which covered 99.2% of repertoires. The TCS score was defined as the ratio of F50 (clonal expansion) to E x V (chaos), calculated using BLOSUM62-based TCRdist between CDR3 peptides within each V-J. Welch's t-statistics and random forest reduced 514 V-J features to fewer than 15, which were used in a naive Bayes classifier (R e1071). No statistical method was used to set the sample size in advance, and investigators knew the group allocation. TCR Vbeta CDR3 sequencing of 140 or so peripheral blood samples (more than 40 ophthalmopathy, under 80 hyperthyroidism and some 17 progressor patients) is reported in the paper.

The sequence derives from a woman between 18 and 29 years old with Graves disease. Donor details come from another sample of the same person, matched by shared clones. The rearranged chain carries TRBV5-5 and TRBJ1-2; the D gene is perhaps TRBD1, from 5 matching bases. The specimen was peripheral blood mononuclear cells (PBMCs), collected at new diagnosis, from a patient treated with antithyroid drugs. The CDR3 region reads CASSSDSYPYGYTF. The sequence in DNA is TGTGCCAGCAGCTCCGACAGTTACCCCTATGGCTACACCTTC.